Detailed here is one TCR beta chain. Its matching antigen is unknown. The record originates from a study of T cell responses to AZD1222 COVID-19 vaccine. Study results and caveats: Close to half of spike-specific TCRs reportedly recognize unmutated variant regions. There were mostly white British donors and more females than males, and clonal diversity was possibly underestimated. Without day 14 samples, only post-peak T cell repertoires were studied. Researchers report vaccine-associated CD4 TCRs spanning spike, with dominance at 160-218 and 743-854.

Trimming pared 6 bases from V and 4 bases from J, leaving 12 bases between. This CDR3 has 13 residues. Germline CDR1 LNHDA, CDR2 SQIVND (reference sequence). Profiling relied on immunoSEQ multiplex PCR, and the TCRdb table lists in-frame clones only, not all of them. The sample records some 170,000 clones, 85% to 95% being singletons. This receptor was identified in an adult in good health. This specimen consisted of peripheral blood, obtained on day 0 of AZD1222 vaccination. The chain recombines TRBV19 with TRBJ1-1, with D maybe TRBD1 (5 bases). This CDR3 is CASRPQGGTEAFF. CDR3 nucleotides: TGTGCCAGTAGGCCGCAGGGAGGCACTGAAGCTTTCTTT.